The rows below give T cell receptor beta chains drawn from one sample of a study of shared clonotypes between healthy human individuals. Clones were read by immunoSEQ multiplex PCR, and TCRdb kept only the in-frame ones, dropping some. The sample consists of a few million clones, 90% to 95% of them appearing once. Source material: naive CD4+ T cells from PBMCs. These receptors came from a man between 18 and 29 years old in good health. Some clones in this sample may be carry-over from other donors' samples. Each CDR3 is given with its conserved first and last residue. The D gene is left open where the match is weak. The size of a clone is reported for some rows only, either as once, few or many, or as a class for expanded clones.

TGTGCCAGCAGCCATTGGGATCAGCCCCAGCATTTT CASSHWDQPQHF - - TRBJ1-5 TRBV7-8
TGTGCCAGCAGCTATGACAGCTCCTACAATGAGCAGTTCTTC CASSYDSSYNEQFF - - TRBJ2-1 TRBV7-3
TGCGCCAGCAGCTTGCAGGAGCGGGGCGGCACAGATACGCAGTATTTT CASSLQERGGTDTQYF - TRBD2 TRBJ2-3 TRBV5-1
TGTGCCAGCAGTTCTGGACCCGGCGGGGGACAGAGGGGAACTGAAGCTTTCTTT CASSSGPGGGQRGTEAFF - TRBD1 TRBJ1-1 TRBV25-1
TGCGCCAGCAGCTTGGAACTTTTCTACGAGCAGTACTTC CASSLELFYEQYF - - TRBJ2-7 TRBV5-1
TGTGCCAGCAGCTTCCGGGGGAACTACCAAGAGACCCAGTACTTC CASSFRGNYQETQYF once - TRBJ2-5 TRBV5-8
TGTGCCAGCAGTAGACAGCCAGCGGGCTATGAGCAGTTCTTC CASSRQPAGYEQFF once - TRBJ2-1 TRBV2
TGTGCCAGCAGCGTAGGAGGCGGGTCCTACAATGAGCAGTTCTTC CASSVGGGSYNEQFF - - TRBJ2-1 TRBV9
TGTGCCAGTAGTATGGTTAGGGGGTTCGGCTACACCTTC CASSMVRGFGYTF - - TRBJ1-2 TRBV19
TGTGCCAGCAGCTTAGCTGTGTCCTACGAGCAGTACTTC CASSLAVSYEQYF - - TRBJ2-7 TRBV7-2
TGTGCCACATATCCTCGGGGACAGGGGGATAATCAGCCCCAGCATTTT CATYPRGQGDNQPQHF - TRBD1 TRBJ1-5 TRBV28
TGTGCCAGCTCACCCGCCCACAGTATTAATGAAAAACTGTTTTTT CASSPAHSINEKLFF once - TRBJ1-4 TRBV18
TGTGCCAGTAGCACAGGCCGAGACCGTACCTCTGGAAACACCATATATTTT CASSTGRDRTSGNTIYF - - TRBJ1-3 TRBV19
TGTGCCAGCAGCCCTAGGTTAGGGGCCTCGGTAAACACTGAAGCTTTCTTT CASSPRLGASVNTEAFF - - TRBJ1-1 TRBV5-4
TGTGCCAGCAGTAAAACAGGGGACGGTGAAGCTTTCTTT CASSKTGDGEAFF - TRBD1 TRBJ1-1 TRBV6-6
TGTGCCAGCAGCTCGCAGGGGTATAATGAAAAACTGTTTTTT CASSSQGYNEKLFF - - TRBJ1-4 TRBV7-9
TGTGCCAGCAGCTTGGTGCCTGGTTGGGACAATGAGCAGTTCTTC CASSLVPGWDNEQFF - - TRBJ2-1 TRBV5-5
TGTGCCAGCAGTGAGGCTACCGGGGAGCTGTTTTTT CASSEATGELFF few - TRBJ2-2 TRBV2
TGTGCCAGCATACGGGGGAGGGAGACCCAGTACTTC CASIRGRETQYF - - TRBJ2-5 TRBV6-1
TGTGCCAGCAGTGAAGCTGGGGGGGGCCAGCCCCAGCATTTT CASSEAGGGQPQHF - - TRBJ1-5 TRBV2
TGTGCCAGCTCACCTCCTACCGGACAGGGCGGGGAGCAGTACTTC CASSPPTGQGGEQYF - TRBD1 TRBJ2-7 TRBV18
TGTGCCAGCAAGCTAGCGGGAGCGTCCCATGAGCAGTTCTTC CASKLAGASHEQFF - TRBD2 TRBJ2-1 TRBV6-5
TGTGCCAGCAGCACCACCGATACGCAGTATTTT CASSTTDTQYF - - TRBJ2-3 TRBV5-4
TGTGCCAGCAGCCGAGACAGGCCGTATCAGCCCCAGCATTTT CASSRDRPYQPQHF - - TRBJ1-5 TRBV7-9
TGTGCCAGCTCACCACCGCCCGGCGGGGTTGGCTACACCTTC CASSPPPGGVGYTF - - TRBJ1-2 TRBV18
TGTGCTAGTGGTTTTGAGGGAGGAGGCTACACCTTC CASGFEGGGYTF - - TRBJ1-2 TRBV12-5
TGTGCCAGCAGTTTGGTCGATGAGCAGTTCTTC CASSLVDEQFF - - TRBJ2-1 TRBV28
TGTGCCAGCAGTCCGCAACTAGCGGGCTTCTACGAGCAGTACTTC CASSPQLAGFYEQYF - TRBD2 TRBJ2-7 TRBV28
TGTGCCAGCAGCGTAGATAACACCGGGGAGCTGTTTTTT CASSVDNTGELFF - - TRBJ2-2 TRBV7-2
TGTGCCAGCAGCTTAGACGGGTGGCAATTGACCCAGTACTTC CASSLDGWQLTQYF - - TRBJ2-5 TRBV7-6
TGTGCCAGCTCACCCGTTCCGGGACCGGCTAACTATGGCTACACCTTC CASSPVPGPANYGYTF - - TRBJ1-2 TRBV18
TGTGCCAGCAGTGAACCATACAGGTACGGAGGGAAGACTGAAGCTTTCTTT CASSEPYRYGGKTEAFF - - TRBJ1-1 TRBV6-1
TGTGCCAGCAGCTCCAGCCAGGGTCCCTACGAGCAGTACTTC CASSSSQGPYEQYF - - TRBJ2-7 TRBV7-2
TGCGCCAGCAGCTTGATGCCCAGGGCCACTTATAGCAATCAGCCCCAGCATTTT CASSLMPRATYSNQPQHF - - TRBJ1-5 TRBV5-1
TGTGCCAGCTCACCAAGCCGGGGGAAAAGCACCGGGGAGCTGTTTTTT CASSPSRGKSTGELFF - - TRBJ2-2 TRBV18
TGTGCCAGCAGCTTGGGAGCCGGGGGCAAGAGCACAGATACGCAGTATTTT CASSLGAGGKSTDTQYF - - TRBJ2-3 TRBV5-4
TGCACCAGCAGCCAAGACCCCAAGCGGGGTTCTTTTGATACGCAGTATTTT CTSSQDPKRGSFDTQYF - - TRBJ2-3 TRBV1
TGTGCCAGCTCCCCCAACCGACAGGGACAGGTTCCCGGGGAGCTGTTTTTT CASSPNRQGQVPGELFF - TRBD1 TRBJ2-2 TRBV18
TGTGCCAGCAGCGCACAACAGGGCCCCTACGAGCAGTACTTC CASSAQQGPYEQYF - - TRBJ2-7 TRBV11-2
TGTGCCAGCAGCTCGGGCTCTGGAAACACCATATATTTT CASSSGSGNTIYF - - TRBJ1-3 TRBV9
TGTGCCAGCAGCTTGGACAGAAACATTCAGTACTTC CASSLDRNIQYF - - TRBJ2-4 TRBV5-4
TGTGCCAGCAGCTTAACGGGCGGGAGCAATGAGCAGTTCTTC CASSLTGGSNEQFF - TRBD2 TRBJ2-1 TRBV7-9
TGTGCCTGGAGATATCGACTGGTGCAGAAAACGCAGTATTTT CAWRYRLVQKTQYF - - TRBJ2-3 TRBV30
TGTGCCAGCAGTTTGGAGTATCGAGTTGAAAAACTGTTTTTT CASSLEYRVEKLFF - - TRBJ1-4 TRBV28
TGTGCCAGCAGTCCGGGACCGTCCGGGGAGCAGTACTTC CASSPGPSGEQYF - - TRBJ2-7 TRBV2
TGTGCCAGCAGTACCAGTGGGGCAATGAACACTGAAGCTTTCTTT CASSTSGAMNTEAFF - - TRBJ1-1 TRBV6-6
TGTGCCAGCAGCTTAGAGGACAGGGACGAAAAACTGTTTTTT CASSLEDRDEKLFF - TRBD1 TRBJ1-4 TRBV7-6
TGTGCCAGCAGTTACTCGCTGCTCAGCGGCACTGAAGCTTTCTTT CASSYSLLSGTEAFF - - TRBJ1-1 TRBV6-5
TGTGCCAGCAGCGAGAGGGGTGCGGGAGGCGACGAAGTGGCCTTC CASSERGAGGDEVAF - TRBD2 TRBJ2-7 TRBV9
TGTGCCAGCACCCCCGATGGGAGACCTGAAGCTTTCTTT CASTPDGRPEAFF - - TRBJ1-1 TRBV6-5
TGCGCCAGCAGCCCCTCGACAGGGCCGAACACTGAAGCTTTCTTT CASSPSTGPNTEAFF - TRBD1 TRBJ1-1 TRBV5-1
TGTGCCAGCAGTGGCCCCGGACAGGGGGTAGATACGCAGTATTTT CASSGPGQGVDTQYF - TRBD1 TRBJ2-3 TRBV6-6
TGTGCCAGCAGCTACAGGGGCGAGCAGTACTTC CASSYRGEQYF - TRBD1 TRBJ2-7 TRBV2
TGTGCCAGTAGTATTACAGGGAGCACAGATACGCAGTATTTT CASSITGSTDTQYF - - TRBJ2-3 TRBV19